The 27 T cell receptor beta chains below come from one sample, sequenced in a study of T cells in localized non-small cell lung cancer. Only in-frame clones appear in the TCRdb table, and some are missing; sequencing was by immunoSEQ multiplex PCR. Among approximately 65,000 clones, roughly 79% were seen once, and the ten largest hold about 4.5%. This material consisted of PBMCs, taken before any cancer treatment. The receptors originated from a man between 40 and 69 years old with stage II lung adenocarcinoma.

The J gene is TRBJ2-1, the V gene TRBV18; D remains ambiguous. V gave up 2 bases and J gave up 4 bases, with 9 bases separating them. Per germline, CDR1 KGHSH and CDR2 LQKENI. This CDR3 is 14 amino acids long. The CDR3 reads CASSPLGLYNEQFF. The CDR3 DNA follows: TGTGCCAGCTCACCATTAGGGCTTTACAATGAGCAGTTCTTC.

The chain links TRBV14 to TRBJ2-7; perhaps TRBD1 as D (6 bases). Germline V gene sequence: CDR1 SGHDN, CDR2 FVKESK. This CDR3 has 13 residues. The germline V and J ends were trimmed by 6 bases and 0 bases, with 9 bases remaining between them. The CDR3 DNA reads as TGTGCCAGCAGTCGGACAGTCTCCTACGAGCAGTACTTC. Translating it yields CASSRTVSYEQYF.

The chain employs TRBV7-9 and TRBJ2-5, with TRBD1 identical over 7 bases. There are 15 residues in the CDR3. Germline trimming cut 2 bases from V and 2 bases from J; bases unmatched to any gene: 5. CDR1 SEHNR and CDR2 FQNEAQ come from the germline V gene (reference sequence). CDR3 amino acids: CASSLQGVLQETQYF. CDR3 DNA: TGTGCCAGCAGCTTACAGGGGGTGTTACAAGAGACCCAGTACTTC. Filled out from reference TRBV7-9 and TRBJ2-5, the complete variable domain reads DTGVSQNPRHKITKRGQNVTFRCDPISEHNRLYWYRQTLGQGPEFLTYFQNEAQLEKSRLLSDRFSAERPKGSFSTLEIQRTEQGDSAMYLCASSLQGVLQETQYFGPGTRLLVL.

J is TRBJ1-5 and V is TRBV19; D remains ambiguous. This CDR3 spans 15 amino acids. V shed 3 bases and J shed 3 bases, with 12 bases lying between them. Germline V gives CDR1 LNHDA, CDR2 SQIVND (reference sequence). CDR3 protein: CASSIGQVTNQPQHF. CDR3 nucleotides: TGTGCCAGTAGTATCGGTCAAGTCACCAATCAGCCCCAGCATTTT.

This rearrangement joins TRBV18 to TRBJ2-1, with D tentatively TRBD1 or TRBD2 (7 bases each). The length of the CDR3 is 17 residues. The germline CDR1 and CDR2 sequences are KGHSH and LQKENI. Trimming pared 2 bases from V and 4 bases from J, leaving 18 bases between. CDR3 loop: CASSPGLQGRGYNEQFF. Written as DNA, the CDR3 is TGTGCCAGCTCACCAGGCCTACAGGGGAGGGGGTACAATGAGCAGTTCTTC.

As concerns this clone: The junction departs from germline at one end; a sequencing error may be responsible. The gene calls are TRBV7-7 and TRBJ2-2; 8 bases fit TRBD1. The CDR3 is made up of 18 amino acids. Germline CDR1 and CDR2: SSHAT and FNYEAQ (reference sequence). As DNA, the CDR3 is TGTGCTAGCACCCTTTCTCCCCCGGGACAGGCAAACACCGGGGAGCTGTTTTTT. Protein: CASTLSPPGQANTGELFF.

The chain joins TRBV30 to TRBJ2-7; no clear D gene. The CDR3 runs to 12 residues. The V and J ends lost 1 base and 5 bases respectively, with 9 bases between them. Germline CDR1 is GTSNPN and CDR2 is SVGIG (reference sequence). The CDR3 sequence is CAWSAGLHEQYF. The CDR3 nucleotides read TGTGCCTGGAGTGCGGGCCTCCACGAGCAGTACTTC.

V usage is TRBV4-2 and J usage is TRBJ2-4; tentative D call: TRBD1 (6 bases). CDR3 size: 13 residues. Germline V lookup: CDR1 LGHNA, CDR2 YNFKEQ. The V and J ends lost 8 bases and 5 bases respectively, with 13 bases between them. CDR3 coding DNA: TGTGCCAGCTCTGCAGGGGCGGAAAACATTCAGTACTTC. Its translation is CASSAGAENIQYF.

The chain uses TRBV11-3 and TRBJ2-5, with 10 bases identical to TRBD2. CDR3 length equals 14 residues. CDR1 and CDR2 (germline): SGHNT, YENEEA. J gave up 5 bases and V 5 bases, and 5 bases lay outside the gene matches. The CDR3 region has the DNA TGTGCCAGCAGCCGACTAGCGGGTGGGGAGACCCAGTACTTC. Encoded protein: CASSRLAGGETQYF.

The gene calls are TRBV7-2 and TRBJ1-3; no reliable D call. The germline gives CDR1 SGHTA, CDR2 FQGNSA. This CDR3 is built from 18 residues. V dropped 1 base and J dropped 0 bases, with 16 bases sitting between them. CDR3 sequence reads: CASSLVPPDQSSGNTIYF. The CDR3 DNA reads as TGTGCCAGCAGCTTAGTCCCCCCGGACCAGAGCTCTGGAAACACCATATATTTT.

The chain is built from TRBV7-9 and TRBJ1-1; D gene ambiguous. V was cut by 4 bases and J by 6 bases, with 18 bases left in between. This CDR3 region has 15 residues. CDR1 is SEHNR, CDR2 FQNEAQ, per germline (reference sequence). The DNA for the CDR3 is TGTGCCAGCAGCTCCCGGGCCTTGACGGACCCTGAAGCTTTCTTT. This codes for CASSSRALTDPEAFF.

The chain uses TRBV9 and TRBJ2-3; D is possibly TRBD2 (5 bases). Trimming took 2 bases from V and 1 from J, leaving 5 bases between them. The V gene's germline CDR1 is SGDLS and CDR2 YYNGEE. The CDR3 runs 13 residues. The CDR3, as DNA: TGTGCCAGCAGCGTTAGCGGCACAGATACGCAGTATTTT. Protein product: CASSVSGTDTQYF. The whole variable domain, filled in from reference TRBV9 and TRBJ2-3, reads DSGVTQTPKHLITATGQRVTLRCSPRSGDLSVYWYQQSLDQGLQFLIQYYNGEERAKGNILERFSAQQFPDLHSELNLSSLELGDSALYFCASSVSGTDTQYFGPGTRLTVL.

The V and J genes are TRBV28 and TRBJ2-3; D is possibly TRBD1 (5 bases). The CDR3 length is 12 residues. V gave up 5 bases and J gave up 5 bases, with 8 bases separating them. The germline V gene has CDR1 MDHEN and CDR2 SYDVKM. CDR3 in amino acids: CASSRQRDTQYF. The CDR3 nucleotides are TGTGCCAGCAGTCGACAGCGAGATACGCAGTATTTT.

The rearrangement joins TRBV9 to TRBJ2-1, with TRBD2 matching 10 bases. The CDR3 extends over 15 amino acids. Trimming at V came to 1 base and at J to 5 bases, leaving 3 bases not matched to a gene. The germline CDR1 and CDR2 sequences are SGDLS and YYNGEE. The CDR3 sequence: CASSVRGTSDNEQFF. CDR3 nucleotides: TGTGCCAGCAGCGTACGAGGGACTAGCGACAATGAGCAGTTCTTC. Looking up the rest from reference TRBV9 and TRBJ2-1 gives the full variable domain: DSGVTQTPKHLITATGQRVTLRCSPRSGDLSVYWYQQSLDQGLQFLIQYYNGEERAKGNILERFSAQQFPDLHSELNLSSLELGDSALYFCASSVRGTSDNEQFFGPGTRLTVL.

This clone has a handful of counts. This chain uses TRBV29-1 with TRBJ1-2; 11 nucleotides agree with TRBD1. The CDR3 loop spans 13 amino acids. Germline V gene data show CDR1 as SQVTM and CDR2 as ANQGSEA. With 4 bases clipped from V and 8 bases from J, the junction kept 6 bases outside the gene matches. Written as DNA, the CDR3 is TGCAGCGTTGTAGGACAGGGGGCAAGCGGCTACACCTTC. Amino acid sequence: CSVVGQGASGYTF.

V gene TRBV5-1 combines with J gene TRBJ2-5, with D tentatively TRBD2 (5 bases). V was cut by 0 bases and J by 4 bases, with 16 bases left in between. CDR1 SGHRS and CDR2 YFSETQ come from the germline V gene. The CDR3 contains 16 residues. As DNA, the CDR3 is TGCGCCAGCAGCTTGGAACCGTCCCTCGGAGGAGAGACCCAGTACTTC. This codes for CASSLEPSLGGETQYF. The entire variable domain, with the rest obtained from reference TRBV5-1 and TRBJ2-5, is as follows: KAGVTQTPRYLIKTRGQQVTLSCSPISGHRSVSWYQQTPGQGLQFLFEYFSETQRNKGNFPGRFSGRQFSNSRSEMNVSTLELGDSALYLCASSLEPSLGGETQYFGPGTRLLVL.

The chain joins TRBV29-1 to TRBJ1-1; tentative D call: TRBD1 (6 bases). The length of the CDR3 is 15 residues. Trimming took 6 bases from V and 2 from J, leaving 19 bases between them. Per the germline V gene, CDR1 is SQVTM and CDR2 is ANQGSEA. CDR3 coding DNA: TGCAGCGTCTCGGCGGACAGTCTGTTAAACACTGAAGCTTTCTTT. Its translation is CSVSADSLLNTEAFF. The full variable domain, in which reference TRBV29-1 and TRBJ1-1 provide the parts outside the CDR3, is SAVISQKPSRDICQRGTSLTIQCQVDSQVTMMFWYRQQPGQSLTLIATANQGSEATYESGFVIDKFPISRPNLTFSTLTVSNMSPEDSSIYLCSVSADSLLNTEAFFGQGTRLTVV.

This rearrangement joins TRBV11-2 to TRBJ1-3, with 8 nucleotides matching TRBD1. This CDR3 comprises 15 residues. Germline-derived CDR1 and CDR2 are SGHAT and FQNNGV. V dropped 6 bases and J dropped 3; count of bases not matched to a gene: 7. The CDR3: CASSFVQGDGNTIYF. CDR3 nucleotides: TGTGCCAGCAGTTTCGTACAGGGGGATGGAAACACCATATATTTT.

The gene calls are TRBV7-2 and TRBJ2-1; D is uncertain. Between the trimmed V and J ends, which lost 7 bases and 6 bases, there was a span of 7 bases. CDR3 length equals 11 residues. The germline gives CDR1 SGHTA, CDR2 FQGNSA. Here the CDR3 DNA reads TGTGCCAGCAACTTCCGCAATGAGCAGTTCTTC. This sequence encodes CASNFRNEQFF.

This rearrangement joins TRBV6-5 to TRBJ1-1, with D tentatively TRBD1 (5 bases). The CDR3 loop spans 14 amino acids. Germline lookup yields CDR1 MNHEY and CDR2 SVGAGI. Trimming pared 7 bases from V and 5 bases from J, leaving 17 bases between. This CDR3 reads CASTTPSWGTEAFF. CDR3 DNA sequence: TGTGCCAGCACCACCCCCAGCTGGGGGACTGAAGCTTTCTTT.

The chain joins TRBV10-3 to TRBJ1-2, with 7 nucleotides matching TRBD1. This CDR3 spans 13 amino acids. Looked up from germline, CDR1 is ENHRY and CDR2 is SYGVKD. V dropped 8 bases and J dropped 4; count of bases not matched to a gene: 7. The CDR3 loop reads CAIRTGPTYGYTF. The CDR3 DNA sequence: TGTGCCATCCGGACAGGACCTACCTATGGCTACACCTTC.

This clone is a singleton in its sample. V is TRBV2 and J is TRBJ2-3, with D tentatively TRBD2 (6 bases). The CDR3 covers 16 residues. Germline assignment: CDR1 SNHLY and CDR2 FYNNEI. V was pared by 3 bases and J by 2 bases, with 15 bases between. The CDR3 spells CASSEERATFTDTQYF. Written as DNA, the CDR3 is TGTGCCAGCAGTGAGGAGCGGGCGACCTTCACAGATACGCAGTATTTT.

The chain uses TRBV7-8 and TRBJ1-2; perhaps TRBD1 as D (5 bases). This CDR3 has 14 residues. V was pared by 0 bases and J by 3 bases, with 8 bases between. Germline CDR1 and CDR2: SGHVS and FQNEAQ. DNA for the CDR3: TGTGCCAGCAGCTTAGCTGGGACCGACTATGGCTACACCTTC. It is translated as CASSLAGTDYGYTF.

The V and J genes are TRBV5-4 and TRBJ1-2; 7 bases agree with TRBD1. CDR3 length equals 13 residues. V trimming: 4 bases; J trimming: 10 bases; junction bases outside the gene matches: 10. Germline V CDR1 and CDR2: SGHNT, YYREEE (reference sequence). The CDR3 sequence: CASSRLRQGPYTF. CDR3 sequence (DNA): TGTGCCAGCAGCCGCCTCCGACAGGGCCCCTACACCTTC.

This chain links TRBV6-5 with TRBJ1-4; 9 bases are shared with TRBD1. The V segment lost 4 bases and the J segment 5 bases; nucleotides outside the gene matches: 5. The CDR3 totals 15 residues. Per germline, CDR1 MNHEY and CDR2 SVGAGI. The CDR3 is CASSLTGTGNEKLFF. The CDR3 nucleotides read TGTGCCAGCAGTTTAACCGGGACAGGGAATGAAAAACTGTTTTTT.

The V call is TRBV30, the J call TRBJ2-7; 11 bases align to TRBD2. Germline V gene sequence: CDR1 GTSNPN, CDR2 SVGIG (reference sequence). With 3 bases clipped from V and 4 bases from J, the junction kept 11 bases outside the gene matches. The CDR3 has 16 residues. In nucleotides, the CDR3 is TGTGCCTGGAGGCCCCCAGGGGCTAGCGGGAGGTACGAGCAGTACTTC. Translating it yields CAWRPPGASGRYEQYF.

The rearrangement uses TRBV6-5 and TRBJ2-5; TRBD2 matches at 7 bases. Germline V gene data show CDR1 as MNHEY and CDR2 as SVGAGI. The CDR3 runs to 15 residues. V shed 6 bases, J shed 4 bases, and the junction held 11 bases outside the gene matches. CDR3 residues: CASSRLAGLRETQYF. CDR3 nucleotide sequence: TGTGCCAGCAGCCGATTAGCGGGCCTGAGAGAGACCCAGTACTTC.